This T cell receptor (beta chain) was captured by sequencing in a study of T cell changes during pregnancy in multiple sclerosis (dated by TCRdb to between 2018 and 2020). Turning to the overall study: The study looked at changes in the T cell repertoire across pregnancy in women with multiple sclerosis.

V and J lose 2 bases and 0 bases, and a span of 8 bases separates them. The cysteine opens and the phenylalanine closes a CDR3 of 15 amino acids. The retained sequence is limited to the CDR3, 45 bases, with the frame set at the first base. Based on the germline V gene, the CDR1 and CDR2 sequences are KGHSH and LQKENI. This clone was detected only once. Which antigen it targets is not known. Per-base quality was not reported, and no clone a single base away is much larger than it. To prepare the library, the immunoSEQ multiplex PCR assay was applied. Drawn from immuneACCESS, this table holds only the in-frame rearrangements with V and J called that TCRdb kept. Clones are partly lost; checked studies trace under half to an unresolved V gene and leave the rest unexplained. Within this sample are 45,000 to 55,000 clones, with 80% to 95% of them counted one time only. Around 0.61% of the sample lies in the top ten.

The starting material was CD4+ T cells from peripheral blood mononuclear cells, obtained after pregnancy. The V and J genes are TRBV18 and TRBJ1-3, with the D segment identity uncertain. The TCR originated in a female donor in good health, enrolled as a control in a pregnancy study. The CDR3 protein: CASSPGHSSGNTIYF. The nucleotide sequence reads TGTGCCAGCTCACCAGGGCACTCCTCTGGAAACACCATATATTTT. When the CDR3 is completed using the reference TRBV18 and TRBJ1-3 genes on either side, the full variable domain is NAGVMQNPRHLVRRRGQEARLRCSPMKGHSHVYWYRQLPEEGLKFMVYLQKENIIDESGMPKERFSAEFPKEGPSILRIQQVVRGDSAAYFCASSPGHSSGNTIYFGEGSWLTVV.